This TCR beta chain was captured by sequencing in a study of cytomegalovirus exposure and HLA in healthy donors. The PCR contained 60 Vbeta and 13 Jbeta primers. Assay used: immunoSEQ multiplex PCR; TCRdb lists only in-frame clones, some missing. This table holds 110,000 to 150,000 clones, roughly 70% found once. This CDR3 is built from 14 residues. Germline V gene data show CDR1 as MNHNS and CDR2 as SASEGT. The V end lost 7 bases, the J end lost 4 bases, and 16 bases lay between the germline ends. This clone has more than one count but fewer than ten. Specimen: PBMCs. This receptor was identified in a man younger than 45 in good health and CMV-seronegative. The rearrangement links TRBV6-1 to TRBJ2-5; maybe TRBD2 (6 bases). The CDR3 DNA is TGTGCCAGCAATAAGGATTGGAGGGGAGAGACCCAGTACTTC. Translated: CASNKDWRGETQYF.